The rows below give T cell receptor beta chains drawn from one sample of a study of cytomegalovirus exposure and HLA in healthy donors. Some clones are missing from TCRdb's copy, which holds only in-frame ones; the method was immunoSEQ multiplex PCR. The sample gives 200,000 to 250,000 clones, roughly 80% of which show up once; around 3% is in the top ten. The sequenced material came from PBMCs. All receptors come from a man aged 25-45 years in good health and CMV-seronegative. Both conserved end residues are part of each CDR3. The D gene is left open where the match is weak. Clone size is stated in some rows and not others, as once, few, many or a class when expanded.

TRBV4-1	15	TRBD2	TRBJ2-5	once	TGCGCCAGCAGCCCGGGACTAGCGGCCCAAGAGACCCAGTACTTC	CASSPGLAAQETQYF
TRBV19	18	TRBD2	TRBJ2-2	-	TGTGCCAGTAGTATTACCCTAGGACTAGCGGGGAACACCGGGGAGCTGTTTTTT	CASSITLGLAGNTGELFF
TRBV7-2	14	-	TRBJ1-6	-	TGTGCCAGCAGGTCAACAGGGTATAATTCACCCCTCCACTTT	CASRSTGYNSPLHF
TRBV5-8	14	-	TRBJ1-5	once	TGTGCCAGCAGCTTGGATGGCAGAAATCAGCCCCAGCATTTT	CASSLDGRNQPQHF
TRBV14	14	TRBD1	TRBJ2-7	-	TGTGCCAGCAGCCACCGGACAGGCTCCTACGAGCAGTACTTC	CASSHRTGSYEQYF
TRBV5-8	15	-	TRBJ1-1	-	TGTGCCAGCAGCTTGTACAGGAGATTGAACACTGAAGCTTTCTTT	CASSLYRRLNTEAFF
TRBV9	9	-	TRBJ1-5	few	TGTGCAAACTCACAGCCCCAGCATTTT	CANSQPQHF
TRBV28	16	TRBD2	TRBJ2-5	-	TGTGCCAGCAGTTTAGCCCCTGCGGGGGGGCAAGAGACCCAGTACTTC	CASSLAPAGGQETQYF
TRBV7-9	12	-	TRBJ1-6	-	TGTGCCAGCAGCTTGGCATATTCACCCCTCCACTTT	CASSLAYSPLHF
TRBV9	11	-	TRBJ1-2	-	TGTGCCAGCAGCGAGGGAGCAGGCTACACCTTC	CASSEGAGYTF
TRBV6-1	15	TRBD2	TRBJ2-1	-	TGTGCCAGCAGTGAAGCTGGGACTAGCGGCGTCGAGCAGTTCTTC	CASSEAGTSGVEQFF
TRBV5-6	16	TRBD1	TRBJ2-2	-	TGTGCCAGCAGCTTGTTGGCAGGGGGTTTAACCGGGGAGCTGTTTTTT	CASSLLAGGLTGELFF
TRBV7-2	14	-	TRBJ2-7	few	TGTGCCAGCAGCGGACTGGGACTCCCCTACGAGCAGTACTTC	CASSGLGLPYEQYF
TRBV28	15	TRBD1	TRBJ1-5	-	TGTGCCAGCAGTCCCCGGACAGGGGGATTGGGGCCCCAGCATTTT	CASSPRTGGLGPQHF
TRBV28	12	TRBD1	TRBJ2-2	-	TGTGCCAGCAGTTTAGGACAGGGGAAGCTGTTTTTT	CASSLGQGKLFF
TRBV13	16	-	TRBJ1-1	-	TGTGCCAGCAGCTTGGCTTCAGGGTTTTCGAACACTGAAGCTTTCTTT	CASSLASGFSNTEAFF
TRBV25-1	16	TRBD2	TRBJ2-3	-	TGTGCCAGCAGTACGGGACTAGCGGGGCCCACAGATACGCAGTATTTT	CASSTGLAGPTDTQYF
TRBV10-3	16	-	TRBJ2-1	-	TGTGCCATCAGTGAGTCGATGGGGAGCTCCTACAATGAGCAGTTCTTC	CAISESMGSSYNEQFF
TRBV6-1	14	TRBD2	TRBJ2-5	-	TGTGCCAGCAGGGCTAGCGGGGGGGCGGAGACCCAGTACTTC	CASRASGGAETQYF
TRBV28	14	-	TRBJ2-5	few	TGTGCCAGCAAGAGTGGTGCAGGTTGGGAGACCCAGTACTTC	CASKSGAGWETQYF
TRBV7-3	19	-	TRBJ1-1	-	TGTGCCAGCAGCTCACAACCCGTCCTCCGCCCAGGCATGAACACTGAAGCTTTCTTT	CASSSQPVLRPGMNTEAFF
TRBV15	13	-	TRBJ2-7	-	TGTGCCACCAGCACAGGGTTAGTCTACGAGCAGTACTTC	CATSTGLVYEQYF
TRBV28	20	TRBD2	TRBJ2-3	-	TGTGCCAGCAGTTTACCCCTACAGGGAGGACTAGCGGGGGGAACAGATACGCAGTATTTT	CASSLPLQGGLAGGTDTQYF
TRBV19	18	TRBD1	TRBJ1-1	-	TGTGCCAGTACTACATTCCCGGGACAGGGTTACCTGAGCACTGAAGCTTTCTTT	CASTTFPGQGYLSTEAFF
TRBV5-1	14	TRBD1	TRBJ1-1	-	TGCGCCAGCAGTCGACAGGGGACGGACACTGAAGCTTTCTTT	CASSRQGTDTEAFF
TRBV28	16	TRBD1	TRBJ1-6	few	TGTGCCAGCAGAAATACAGGGGTATCCTATAATTCACCCCTCCACTTT	CASRNTGVSYNSPLHF
TRBV9	18	-	TRBJ1-2	few	TGTGCCAGCAGCCCGGGAGCTACCGTAGTCGATTTAAACTATGGCTACACCTTC	CASSPGATVVDLNYGYTF